The 4 T cell receptor beta chains below were found in one sample sequenced in a study of vaccination effects on CD4 cells after COVID-19. The protocol was immunoSEQ multiplex PCR, while the TCRdb copy is restricted to in-frame clones and leaves out a portion. The sample lists fewer than 40,000 clones, about 73% occurring once. The antigens for these receptors are not known. A 10-day culture period preceded the isolation of CD4+ T cells. Sequencing used CD4+ T cells from PBMCs cultured without peptide, obtained before COVID-19 vaccination. These receptors were taken from a human donor who received a COVID-19 vaccine.

Here the CDR3 DNA reads TGCGCCAGCAGCTTGGGTCGTAGCGGGAGGGCCAGGGGAGATACGCAGTATTTT. Its translation is CASSLGRSGRARGDTQYF. The V and J genes are TRBV5-1 and TRBJ2-3; 11 bases match TRBD2. J gave up 5 bases and V 0 bases, and 11 bases lay outside the gene matches. CDR1 SGHRS and CDR2 YFSETQ come from the germline V gene. The CDR3 is 18 amino acids.

The chain joins TRBV13 to TRBJ2-5; D not certain. The germline V gene has CDR1 PRHDT and CDR2 FYEKMQ (reference sequence). The CDR3 runs to 14 residues. V was trimmed by 5 bases and J by 0 bases, leaving 10 bases between them. CDR3 in DNA: TGTGCCAGCAGCCTAAACACCGACCAAGAGACCCAGTACTTC. Its translation is CASSLNTDQETQYF. The full variable domain, with the rest looked up from reference TRBV13 and TRBJ2-5, is AAGVIQSPRHLIKEKRETATLKCYPIPRHDTVYWYQQGPGQDPQFLISFYEKMQSDKGSIPDRFSAQQFSDYHSELNMSSLELGDSALYFCASSLNTDQETQYFGPGTRLLVL.

In its sample, this clone was seen once. The chain combines TRBV10-3 with TRBJ2-2, with 8 nucleotides matching TRBD1. Per the germline V gene, CDR1 is ENHRY and CDR2 is SYGVKD. The CDR3 runs to 14 residues. V gave up 9 bases and J gave up 4 bases; unmatched junction bases: 7. CDR3 bases: TGTGCCATGCAGGGGGCGCCGGGCACCGGGGAGCTGTTTTTT. This gives the protein CAMQGAPGTGELFF.

This clone is a singleton in its sample. J is TRBJ1-1 and V is TRBV3-1 (or the pseudogene TRBV3-2); 7 nucleotides match TRBD1. The CDR3 sequence is 13 residues long. Germline V gene lookup returns CDR1 LGHDT and CDR2 YNNKEL (reference sequence). J lost 3 bases, V lost 4 bases, and 2 bases had no gene match. The CDR3 loop is CASSLTGDTEAFF. The CDR3, as DNA: TGTGCCAGCAGCCTAACAGGGGACACTGAAGCTTTCTTT.